A single sample gave rise to the 14 T cell receptor beta chains below, sequenced in a study of CD8 T cells in ankylosing spondylitis. Study outcomes and limitations: Roughly eight highly homologous variants made up a TCR beta motif that seemed to typify ankylosing spondylitis blood.

In TCRdb, the 5' RACE reads were re-called with MiXCR into one record per CDR3 protein. Here the sample spans some 330,000 distinct CDR3 sequences, 8% being singletons. Which antigens these TCRs recognize remains unknown. The sample taken for sequencing was blood, either unsorted or a sorted T cell fraction (not recorded which). The receptor source for this set is a male donor with ankylosing spondylitis.

The chain is built from TRBV29-1 and TRBJ2-3; unclear D gene. V lost 7 bases, J lost 2 bases, and 4 bases lay in between. The CDR3 contains 10 residues. Germline CDR1 reads SQVTM; CDR2 reads ANQGSEA. Written as DNA, the CDR3 is TGCAGCGCTCTCACAGATACGCAGTATTTT. Its protein is CSALTDTQYF.

The CDR3 loop is CASSLTSSGTFATNEKLFF. DNA of the CDR3: TGTGCCAGCAGCCTAACGTCCTCCGGGACCTTTGCAACTAATGAAAAACTGTTTTTT. The genes are TRBV9 and TRBJ1-4; possibly TRBD1 for D (5 bases). The V gene's germline CDR1 is SGDLS and CDR2 YYNGEE. V shed 4 bases and J shed 0 bases, with 22 bases lying between them. The CDR3 extends over 19 amino acids.

This chain links TRBV12-3 or TRBV12-4 with TRBJ1-1; 10 positions agree with TRBD1. The CDR3 is 17 amino acids. V dropped 6 bases and J dropped 6; count of bases not matched to a gene: 16. The CDR3 loop reads CASSPSRDRGFHAEAFF. The DNA for the CDR3 is TGTGCCAGCAGCCCTTCCCGGGACAGGGGCTTTCACGCTGAAGCTTTCTTT.

This clonotype was seen repeatedly, ten times or more. The genes are TRBV20-1 and TRBJ2-1; D not certain. The CDR3 loop spans 14 amino acids. Germline assignment: CDR1 DFQATT and CDR2 SNEGSKA (reference sequence). V shed 0 bases and J shed 5 bases, with 11 bases lying between them. The CDR3 spells CSARDRAPNNEQFF. CDR3 DNA sequence: TGCAGTGCTAGAGATAGGGCCCCTAACAATGAGCAGTTCTTC.

This clonotype was detected only a few times. V gene TRBV10-3 combines with J gene TRBJ2-5; D is undetermined. The CDR3 is 12 residues long. From germline, CDR1 is ENHRY and CDR2 SYGVKD. Trimming left V 8 bases short and J 5 bases short, with 12 bases between. The CDR3 sequence is CAISLSRETQYF. Here the CDR3 DNA reads TGTGCCATCTCGCTGAGCCGGGAGACCCAGTACTTC.

This clonotype was observed a few times. The chain couples TRBV11-1 to TRBJ2-4; D is undetermined. V lost 7 bases and J 6 bases, leaving 13 bases between the germline ends. CDR1 SGHAT and CDR2 FQDESV come from the germline V gene (reference sequence). This CDR3 is built from 13 residues. CDR3 nucleotides: TGTGCCAGCAACTCTATTCGGCTAAACATTCAGTACTTC. Translation gives CASNSIRLNIQYF.

This clonotype showed up many times. J is TRBJ2-1 and V is TRBV14, with D possibly matching TRBD2 (5 bases). This CDR3 has 14 residues. V dropped 5 bases and J dropped 7 bases, with 15 bases sitting between them. CDR1 is SGHDN and CDR2 is FVKESK in the germline V gene. DNA of the CDR3: TGTGCCAGCAGCTTAGCGCCGAGGGTAAATGAGCAGTTCTTC. It encodes CASSLAPRVNEQFF.

In its sample, this clonotype was seen many times. The chain recombines TRBV7-9 with TRBJ1-6; 9 nucleotides match TRBD1. This CDR3 spans 14 amino acids. V trimming: 1 base; J trimming: 10 bases; junction bases outside the gene matches: 2. Germline V CDR1 and CDR2: SEHNR, FQNEAQ (reference sequence). The CDR3 DNA reads as TGTGCCAGCAGCTTAGGGACAGGGGACTCACCCCTCCACTTT. Protein: CASSLGTGDSPLHF.

This clonotype was recorded a few times. This chain links TRBV28 with TRBJ2-3; D might be TRBD2 (5 bases). V was pared by 11 bases and J by 0 bases, with 9 bases between. Germline V gives CDR1 MDHEN, CDR2 SYDVKM. CDR3 length equals 12 residues. The CDR3 nucleotides are TGTGCCGTACGGGGTAGCACAGATACGCAGTATTTT. It yields the protein CAVRGSTDTQYF.

The table lists this clonotype with many counts. The V gene is TRBV28, the J gene TRBJ1-4; D remains ambiguous. The CDR3 sequence is 15 residues long. V gave up 1 base and J gave up 0 bases, with 6 bases separating them. Germline V CDR1 and CDR2: MDHEN, SYDVKM. CDR3 residues: CASSLSVATNEKLFF. CDR3 coding DNA: TGTGCCAGCAGTTTATCAGTCGCAACTAATGAAAAACTGTTTTTT.

The genes are TRBV20-1 and TRBJ2-1; no clear D. The CDR3 is 12 residues long. Looked up from germline, CDR1 is DFQATT and CDR2 is SNEGSKA (reference sequence). The ends were cut back, 0 bases at V and 9 bases at J, with 9 bases in the middle. The CDR3 sequence is CSAREGGAEQFF. The CDR3 region has the DNA TGCAGTGCTAGAGAGGGTGGAGCTGAGCAGTTCTTC.

Many counts were recorded for this clonotype. The chain links TRBV20-1 to TRBJ2-5; D is uncertain. The CDR3 length is 12 residues. Germline V CDR1 and CDR2: DFQATT, SNEGSKA (reference sequence). Trimming removed 3 bases at V and 4 bases at J, with 9 bases between. The CDR3 reads CSASPRGETQYF. Here the CDR3 DNA reads TGCAGTGCTAGTCCCAGAGGAGAGACCCAGTACTTC.

In this sample, this clonotype turned up a few times. This chain joins TRBV28 and TRBJ2-3; TRBD2 agrees at 9 bases. Germline trimming cut 3 bases from V and 4 bases from J; bases unmatched to any gene: 8. The CDR3 runs to 16 residues. The V gene's germline CDR1 is MDHEN and CDR2 SYDVKM. CDR3 residues: CASSFWREGRADTQYF. The CDR3 region has the DNA TGTGCCAGCAGTTTCTGGCGGGAGGGCCGCGCAGATACGCAGTATTTT.

As to this clonotype: One end of the junction does not line up with germline, which may come from a read error. The chain uses TRBV20-1 and TRBJ2-7, with 7 positions matching TRBD1. The CDR3 extends over 12 amino acids. Per germline, CDR1 DFQATT and CDR2 SNEGSKA (reference sequence). CDR3 sequence: CSASRQGYAQYF. The CDR3 DNA is TGCAGTGCTAGTAGACAGGGCTACGCGCAGTACTTC.